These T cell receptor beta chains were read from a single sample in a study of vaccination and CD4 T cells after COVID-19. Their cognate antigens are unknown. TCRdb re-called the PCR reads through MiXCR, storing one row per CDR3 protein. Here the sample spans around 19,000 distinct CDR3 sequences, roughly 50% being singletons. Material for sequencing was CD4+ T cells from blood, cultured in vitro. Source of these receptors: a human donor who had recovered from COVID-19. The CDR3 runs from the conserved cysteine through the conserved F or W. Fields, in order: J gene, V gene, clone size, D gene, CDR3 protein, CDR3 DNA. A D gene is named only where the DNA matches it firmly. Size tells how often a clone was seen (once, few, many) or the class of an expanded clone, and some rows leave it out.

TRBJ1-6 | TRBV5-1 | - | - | CASSFLPRTAGLGVSPLHF | TGCGCCAGCAGCTTCCTCCCGCGGACAGCCGGACTGGGAGTATCACCCCTCCACTTT
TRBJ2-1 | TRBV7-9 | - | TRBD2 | CASSPRPGLAGRSYNEQFF | TGTGCCAGCAGCCCAAGGCCGGGACTAGCGGGACGGTCCTACAATGAGCAGTTCTTC
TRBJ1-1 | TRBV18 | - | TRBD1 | CASSLPSRTGRNTEAFF | TGTGCCAGCTCACTTCCCTCCCGGACAGGGAGGAACACTGAAGCTTTCTTT
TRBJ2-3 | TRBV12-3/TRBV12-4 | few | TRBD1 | CASSSGRTGGSF | TGTGCCAGCAGTAGTGGGAGGACAGGGGGTTCCTTT
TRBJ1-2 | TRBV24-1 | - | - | CATSDGRVAGYTF | TGTGCCACCAGTGATGGAAGGGTGGCTGGCTACACCTTC
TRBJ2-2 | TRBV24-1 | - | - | CATGERDTGELFF | TGTGCCACCGGAGAGCGGGACACCGGGGAGCTGTTTTTT
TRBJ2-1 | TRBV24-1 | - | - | CATHSGYGPEQFF | TGTGCCACCCATTCGGGGTACGGGCCTGAGCAGTTCTTC
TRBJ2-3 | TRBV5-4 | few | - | CASSPGTQRVTDTQYF | TGTGCCAGCAGCCCAGGGACACAACGGGTTACAGATACGCAGTATTTT
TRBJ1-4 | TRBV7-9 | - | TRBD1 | CASSQRDRGNEKLFF | TGTGCCAGCAGCCAACGGGACAGGGGAAATGAAAAACTGTTTTTT
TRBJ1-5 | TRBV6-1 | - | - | CASSPRGSNQPQHF | TGTGCCAGCAGCCCCCGGGGGAGCAATCAGCCCCAGCATTTT
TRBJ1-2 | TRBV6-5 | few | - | CASSYRGPDGYTF | TGTGCCAGCAGTTATCGAGGGCCGGATGGCTACACCTTC
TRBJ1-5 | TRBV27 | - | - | CASSFKINQPQHF | TGTGCCAGCAGTTTCAAGATCAATCAGCCCCAGCATTTT
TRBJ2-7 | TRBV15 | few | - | CATSRERATYEQYF | TGTGCCACCAGCAGAGAACGGGCCACCTACGAGCAGTACTTC
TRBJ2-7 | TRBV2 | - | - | CASSERGYEQYF | TGTGCCAGCAGTGAACGGGGCTACGAGCAGTACTTC
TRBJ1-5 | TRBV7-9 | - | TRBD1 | CASSQTGYQPQHF | TGTGCCAGCAGCCAGACAGGGTACCAGCCCCAGCATTTT
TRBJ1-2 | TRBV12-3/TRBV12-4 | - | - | CASSSRVGAF | TGTGCCAGCAGTTCCAGGGTGGGGGCTTTC
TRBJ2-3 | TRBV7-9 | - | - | CASSLRAASTDTQYF | TGTGCCAGCAGCTTAAGGGCGGCTAGCACAGATACGCAGTATTTT
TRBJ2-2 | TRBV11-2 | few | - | CASSQRGASGELFF | TGTGCCAGCAGCCAGAGAGGGGCAAGCGGGGAGCTGTTTTTT
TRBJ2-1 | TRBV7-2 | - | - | CASSSQPYNEQFF | TGTGCCAGCAGCTCCCAGCCGTACAATGAGCAGTTCTTC
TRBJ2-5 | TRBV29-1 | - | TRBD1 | CSVGDRQETQYF | TGCAGCGTTGGGGACAGACAAGAGACCCAGTACTTC
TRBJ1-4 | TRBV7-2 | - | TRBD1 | CASSGRTGGYEKLFF | TGTGCCAGCAGCGGTAGGACAGGGGGCTATGAAAAACTGTTTTTT
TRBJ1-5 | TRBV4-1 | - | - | CASSQPGHEKGGNQPQHF | TGCGCCAGCAGCCAACCGGGACATGAAAAAGGGGGCAATCAGCCCCAGCATTTT
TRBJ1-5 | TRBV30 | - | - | CAWSPGARGNQPQHF | TGTGCCTGGAGTCCAGGGGCGCGGGGCAATCAGCCCCAGCATTTT
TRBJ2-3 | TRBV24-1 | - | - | CATSLGGTDTQYF | TGTGCCACCAGCCTAGGGGGCACAGATACGCAGTATTTT
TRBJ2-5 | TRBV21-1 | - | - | CASSPPPAQETQYF | TGTGCCAGCAGCCCTCCGCCCGCTCAAGAGACCCAGTACTTC
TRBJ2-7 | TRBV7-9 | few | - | CASSLAQGGTYEQYF | TGTGCCAGCAGCTTAGCGCAGGGAGGCACCTACGAGCAGTACTTC
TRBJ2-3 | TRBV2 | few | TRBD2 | CASSEIAGPDTQYF | TGTGCCAGCAGTGAAATAGCGGGGCCAGATACGCAGTATTTT
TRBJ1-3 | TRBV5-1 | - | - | CASSLAPVGQSGNTIYF | TGCGCCAGCAGCTTGGCCCCGGTCGGGCAATCTGGAAACACCATATATTTT
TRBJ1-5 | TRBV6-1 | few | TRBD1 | CATQGAPGNQPQHF | TGTGCCACCCAGGGGGCTCCGGGCAATCAGCCCCAGCATTTT
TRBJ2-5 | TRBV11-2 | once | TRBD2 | CASSSRTSGGAQETQYF | TGTGCCAGCAGCTCCCGGACTAGCGGGGGGGCACAAGAGACCCAGTACTTC
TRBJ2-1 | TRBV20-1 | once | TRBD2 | CSARILAGASNNEQFF | TGCAGTGCTAGAATCCTCGCGGGAGCGTCTAACAATGAGCAGTTCTTC
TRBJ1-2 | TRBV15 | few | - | CATSRGMDANYGYTF | TGTGCCACCAGCAGAGGGATGGATGCTAACTATGGCTACACCTTC
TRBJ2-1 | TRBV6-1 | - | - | CASSDTGWNEQFF | TGTGCCAGCAGTGATACGGGGTGGAATGAGCAGTTCTTC
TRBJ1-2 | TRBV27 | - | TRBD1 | CASSLSDRVPYGYTF | TGTGCCAGCAGTTTATCCGACAGGGTACCCTACGGCTACACCTTC
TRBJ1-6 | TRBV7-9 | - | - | CASSLAPAPSPLHF | TGTGCCAGCAGCTTAGCCCCGGCCCCTTCACCCCTCCACTTT
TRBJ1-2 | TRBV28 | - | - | CASSAAKRYGYTF | TGTGCCAGCAGTGCCGCGAAACGCTATGGCTACACCTTC
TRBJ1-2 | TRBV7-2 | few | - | CASLFGAGLLYGYTF | TGTGCCAGCCTATTTGGGGCAGGACTCCTCTATGGCTACACCTTC
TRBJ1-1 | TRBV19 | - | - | CASSPRLTNTEAFF | TGTGCCAGTAGTCCCAGGCTAACTAACACTGAAGCTTTCTTT
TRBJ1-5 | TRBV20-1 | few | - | CSAGASRINQPQHF | TGCAGTGCCGGGGCGTCCAGAATCAATCAGCCCCAGCATTTT
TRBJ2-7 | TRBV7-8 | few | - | CASSLRGPVYF | TGTGCCAGCAGCTTACGGGGACCGGTGTACTTC
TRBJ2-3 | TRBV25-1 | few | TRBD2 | CASSDPSGVTDTQYF | TGTGCCAGCTCAGACCCTAGCGGGGTCACAGATACGCAGTATTTT
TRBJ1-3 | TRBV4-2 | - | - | CASSQEAGVSGNTIYF | TGTGCCAGCAGCCAGGAGGCAGGGGTCTCTGGAAACACCATATATTTT
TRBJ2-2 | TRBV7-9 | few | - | CASTSRPGELFF | TGTGCCAGCACCTCTCGCCCCGGGGAGCTGTTTTTT
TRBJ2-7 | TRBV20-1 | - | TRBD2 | CSAGGLAGQEQYF | TGCAGTGCCGGAGGGCTAGCGGGCCAAGAGCAGTACTTC
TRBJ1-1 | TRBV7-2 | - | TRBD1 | CASSSRQGANTEAFF | TGTGCCAGCAGCTCCAGACAGGGGGCAAACACTGAAGCTTTCTTT